This T cell receptor beta chain was found in a study of T cells after yellow fever vaccination. V lost 6 bases, J lost 9 bases, and 24 bases lay in between. Per germline, CDR1 DFQATT and CDR2 SNEGSKA (reference sequence). The CDR3 has 15 residues. TCRdb re-derived calls from the 5' RACE reads in MiXCR, one entry per CDR3 protein. The table includes about 350,000 distinct CDR3 sequences, roughly 8% detected once. Overall study results and limits: The study re-detected most primary-vaccination clones after the booster (about 95% CD4, just over 85% CD8).

This clonotype was observed at least ten times. Its cognate antigen is unknown. The source of this sequence is a man younger than 30 who received the YFV17D yellow fever vaccine. The sequencing used PBMCs, collected about 41 days after the first yellow fever vaccination. The genes are TRBV20-1 and TRBJ2-1; D gene unclear. The CDR3 region has the DNA TGCAGTGCCCCCCCGGATAGGGATCACACCACTGAGCAGTTCTTC. Translation gives CSAPPDRDHTTEQFF.